The entry that follows covers one TCR beta chain sequence. The CDR3 covers 11 residues. Germline CDR1 reads SQVTM; CDR2 reads ANQGSEA. V gave up 4 bases and J gave up 4 bases, with 7 bases separating them. This sample was included in a study of early T cells in non-severe SARS-CoV-2 infection. Overall study context: Sequenced bulk RNA came from whole blood that was unsorted, and chains were unpaired.

cDNA molecules, individually, were tagged with unique molecular identifiers. TCRdb reanalysed the 5' RACE reads using MiXCR and keeps one entry per CDR3 protein. The table lists tens of thousands of distinct CDR3 sequences, roughly 12% of them singletons. The chain recombines TRBV29-1 with TRBJ1-2, with D hard to call. This clonotype was sampled from an adult who was a healthcare worker with PCR-confirmed SARS-CoV-2 infection or an uninfected control (not recorded which). Sequenced here: whole blood, sampled at baseline. CDR3: CSVGDSYGYTF. DNA of the CDR3: TGCAGCGTTGGTGATAGCTATGGCTACACCTTC.